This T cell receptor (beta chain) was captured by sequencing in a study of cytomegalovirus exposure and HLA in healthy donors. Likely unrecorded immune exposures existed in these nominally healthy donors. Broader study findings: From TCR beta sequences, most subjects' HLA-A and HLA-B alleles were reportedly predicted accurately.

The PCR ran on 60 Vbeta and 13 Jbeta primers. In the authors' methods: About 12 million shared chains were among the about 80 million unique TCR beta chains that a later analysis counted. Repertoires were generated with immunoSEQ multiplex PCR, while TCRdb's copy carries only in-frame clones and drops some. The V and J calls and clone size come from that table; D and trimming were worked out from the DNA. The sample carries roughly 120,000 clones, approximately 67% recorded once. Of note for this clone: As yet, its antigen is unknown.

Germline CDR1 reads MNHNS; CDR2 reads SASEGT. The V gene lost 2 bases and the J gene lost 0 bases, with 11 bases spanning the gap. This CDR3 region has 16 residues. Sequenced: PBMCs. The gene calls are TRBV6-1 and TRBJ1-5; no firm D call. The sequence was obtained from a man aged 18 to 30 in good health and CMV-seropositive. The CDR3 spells CASSEYFYVSNQPQHF. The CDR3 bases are TGTGCCAGCAGTGAATATTTCTACGTTAGCAATCAGCCCCAGCATTTT.